Shown below are 25 T cell receptor beta chains from a single sample sequenced in a study of T cell responses to AZD1222 COVID-19 vaccine. Generated by immunoSEQ multiplex PCR, the TCRdb table keeps only in-frame clones and is missing some. The data show 95,000 to 150,000 clones, roughly 90% seen once. The source was peripheral blood, collected on day 0 of AZD1222 vaccination. The origin of the receptors is an adult in good health.

This chain connects TRBV24-1 to TRBJ2-7; possibly TRBD1 for D (6 bases). Germline V lookup: CDR1 KGHDR, CDR2 SFDVKD. CDR3 size: 14 residues. Trimming removed 4 bases at V and 2 bases at J, with 11 bases between. Here the CDR3 DNA reads TGTGCCACCAGTGACCCAGGACAGCCCTACGAGCAGTACTTC. As protein: CATSDPGQPYEQYF.

This chain connects TRBV5-6 to TRBJ2-7; D is perhaps TRBD1 (6 bases). The CDR3 consists of 13 residues. Germline V CDR1 and CDR2: SGHDT, YYEEEE. The V end lost 8 bases, the J end lost 4 bases, and 16 bases lay between the germline ends. The CDR3 protein is CASRTAALYEQYF. The CDR3 coding sequence is TGTGCCAGTCGGACAGCTGCTTTATACGAGCAGTACTTC.

The CDR3 protein is CASSTAGAWYEQFF. CDR3 nucleotides: TGTGCCAGTAGTACCGCCGGGGCTTGGTATGAGCAGTTCTTC. V gene TRBV19 combines with J gene TRBJ2-1, with D possibly being TRBD1 or TRBD2 (5 bases each). This CDR3 is built from 14 residues. Between the trimmed V and J ends, which lost 4 bases and 8 bases, there was a span of 15 bases. In germline, CDR1 is LNHDA, CDR2 SQIVND (reference sequence).

This clone was recorded a few times. The genes are TRBV9 and TRBJ1-1, with unresolved D. The length of the CDR3 is 15 residues. CDR1 SGDLS and CDR2 YYNGEE come from the germline V gene. V lost 3 bases and J lost 4, with 16 bases in between. The CDR3 region is CASSATTGEGTEAFF. CDR3 in DNA: TGTGCCAGCAGCGCCACCACGGGTGAGGGCACTGAAGCTTTCTTT.

The rearrangement links TRBV9 to TRBJ1-1, with D possibly TRBD1 on 5 matching bases. The CDR3 is 16 amino acids. Germline V gene data show CDR1 as SGDLS and CDR2 as YYNGEE. Trimming removed 5 bases from V and 3 bases from J, with 20 bases in between. CDR3 bases: TGTGCCAGCAGTCGAGGGGACTTTAAAAGGGACACTGAAGCTTTCTTT. Translating gives CASSRGDFKRDTEAFF.

The rearrangement uses TRBV3-1 (or the pseudogene TRBV3-2) and TRBJ2-5; 8 bases are a match to TRBD2. The CDR3 loop spans 17 amino acids. Losses at the gene ends were 1 base for V and 0 bases for J; bases not matched to a gene: 7. Germline loops: CDR1 LGHDT, CDR2 YNNKEL (reference sequence). The CDR3 reads CASSQGLTSVNQETQYF. CDR3 in DNA: TGTGCCAGCAGCCAAGGACTGACTAGCGTTAACCAAGAGACCCAGTACTTC.

The chain's CDR3 is CASSSFTGVGYTF. The CDR3 DNA sequence: TGTGCCAGCAGCTCTTTCACAGGGGTTGGCTACACCTTC. The chain recombines TRBV7-2 with TRBJ1-2; 7 bases align to TRBD1. Per the germline V gene, CDR1 is SGHTA and CDR2 is FQGNSA. Trimming cost V 4 bases and J 7 bases; bases outside gene matches: 6. The CDR3 runs 13 residues.

This clone appeared a single time. The CDR3 region has the DNA TGTGCCAGCTCACGGGAATCAAATGAGCAGTTCTTC. Protein product: CASSRESNEQFF. The rearrangement joins TRBV18 to TRBJ2-1; D uncertain. V was clipped by 4 bases and J by 7 bases, with 8 bases between them. Germline V CDR1 and CDR2: KGHSH, LQKENI. This CDR3 spans 12 amino acids.

The V call is TRBV5-4, the J call TRBJ2-1, with 10 bases fitting TRBD2. The V gene's germline CDR1 is SGHNT and CDR2 YYREEE (reference sequence). This CDR3 spans 15 amino acids. V lost 2 bases, J lost 6 bases, and 5 bases stayed unmatched. The CDR3 region is CASSFGASGGNEQFF. CDR3 nucleotides: TGTGCCAGCAGCTTCGGGGCTAGCGGGGGCAATGAGCAGTTCTTC.

The CDR3 loop reads CASSYRSQGASYEQYF. DNA of the CDR3: TGCGCCAGCAGCTACCGCTCCCAGGGGGCGTCCTACGAGCAGTACTTC. The rearrangement uses TRBV5-1 and TRBJ2-7; 8 bases line up with TRBD1. The CDR3 runs to 16 residues. Trimming at V came to 3 bases and at J to 1 base, leaving 9 bases not matched to a gene. The germline CDR1 and CDR2 sequences are SGHRS and YFSETQ.

In this sample, this clone turned up once. V is TRBV10-3 and J is TRBJ1-5; perhaps TRBD1 as D (5 bases). CDR1 ENHRY and CDR2 SYGVKD come from the germline V gene. The ends were cut back, 3 bases at V and 4 bases at J, with 7 bases in the middle. The CDR3 has 13 residues. As DNA, the CDR3 is TGTGCCATCAGTGACAGGGTAAATCAGCCCCAGCATTTT. Translation: CAISDRVNQPQHF.

The chain has TRBV12-5 and TRBJ2-3; D is possibly TRBD1 or TRBD2 (5 bases each). Per germline, CDR1 LGHNT and CDR2 FRNRAP. Trimming took 7 bases from V and 5 from J, leaving 19 bases between them. This CDR3 has 15 amino acids. DNA of the CDR3: TGTGCTAGTGCCCTACAGGAGGCAGGTCTAGATACGCAGTATTTT. It is translated as CASALQEAGLDTQYF.

The rearrangement links TRBV9 to TRBJ2-3; D ambiguous. The CDR3 length is 15 residues. Germline-derived CDR1 and CDR2 are SGDLS and YYNGEE. Trimming stripped 0 bases from V and 0 bases from J, with 8 bases between. CDR3 nucleotide sequence: TGTGCCAGCAGCGTAGGGAGACCGAGCACAGATACGCAGTATTTT. Encoded protein: CASSVGRPSTDTQYF.

The chain uses TRBV11-3 and TRBJ1-3, with D possibly TRBD1 on 5 matching bases. The germline V and J ends were trimmed by 2 bases and 0 bases, with 23 bases remaining between them. Germline CDR1 is SGHNT and CDR2 is YENEEA. The CDR3 spans 20 residues. CDR3 protein: CASSLTETEYSQYSGNTIYF. CDR3 coding DNA: TGTGCCAGCAGCTTAACTGAGACAGAATACAGCCAGTACTCTGGAAACACCATATATTTT.

This chain connects TRBV27 to TRBJ1-5; perhaps TRBD1 as D (6 bases). This CDR3 comprises 17 residues. Germline V CDR1 and CDR2: MNHEY, SMNVEV (reference sequence). The germline V and J ends were trimmed by 2 bases and 6 bases, with 20 bases remaining between them. The CDR3 DNA reads TGTGCCAGCAGTTTAAGGGCAGGTTTTGGGACAAGTCAGCCCCAGCATTTT. Protein sequence: CASSLRAGFGTSQPQHF.

This chain links TRBV7-9 with TRBJ2-2; TRBD1 is a possible D gene (6 bases). V lost 5 bases, J lost 2 bases, and 9 bases lay in between. The germline CDR1 and CDR2 sequences are SEHNR and FQNEAQ (reference sequence). The CDR3 has 14 residues. The CDR3 sequence: CASSTDSNTGELFF. In DNA form, the CDR3 reads TGTGCCAGCAGCACGGACAGCAACACCGGGGAGCTGTTTTTT.

The rearrangement links TRBV5-1 to TRBJ2-1; D uncertain. Between the trimmed V and J ends, which lost 3 bases and 6 bases, there was a span of 7 bases. The CDR3 consists of 12 residues. Germline V gene lookup returns CDR1 SGHRS and CDR2 YFSETQ. CDR3 in DNA: TGCGCCAGCAGCTATATGGGCAATGAGCAGTTCTTC. This gives the protein CASSYMGNEQFF.

The genes are TRBV7-3 and TRBJ2-2; D remains unclear. The CDR3 spans 14 residues. Germline assignment: CDR1 SGHTA and CDR2 FQGTGA. Trimming stripped 7 bases from V and 0 bases from J, with 9 bases between. CDR3 sequence reads: CASNWAANTGELFF. In DNA, the CDR3 is TGTGCCAGCAACTGGGCCGCGAACACCGGGGAGCTGTTTTTT.

The chain has TRBV2 and TRBJ1-1; no reliable D call. CDR3 length equals 15 residues. Between the trimmed V and J ends, which lost 0 bases and 0 bases, there was a span of 8 bases. Germline CDR1 SNHLY, CDR2 FYNNEI. CDR3: CASSEALLLNTEAFF. CDR3 sequence (DNA): TGTGCCAGCAGTGAAGCGCTCCTATTGAACACTGAAGCTTTCTTT.

The chain employs TRBV6-1 and TRBJ2-5, with 7 bases that match TRBD1. The V and J ends lost 3 bases and 10 bases, in that order; junction bases with no gene match: 14. Germline V gene lookup returns CDR1 MNHNS and CDR2 SASEGT. CDR3 length: 15 residues. This CDR3 reads CASSDQTGTVSNQYF. In nucleotides, the CDR3 is TGTGCCAGCAGTGACCAGACAGGGACCGTTAGTAACCAGTACTTC.

V gene TRBV4-3 combines with J gene TRBJ1-2, with D uncertain. Germline V gene data show CDR1 as LGHNA and CDR2 as YSLEER. This CDR3 spans 15 amino acids. Trimming left V 0 bases short and J 2 bases short, with 10 bases between. CDR3 protein: CASSQDLPENYGYTF. The DNA for the CDR3 is TGCGCCAGCAGCCAAGACCTCCCCGAGAACTATGGCTACACCTTC.

V is TRBV30 and J is TRBJ1-6, with 9 bases matching TRBD1. This CDR3 has 19 amino acids. Germline CDR1 reads GTSNPN; CDR2 reads SVGIG (reference sequence). Unmatched junction bases numbered 11, after V lost 0 bases and J lost 2 bases. CDR3 amino acids: CAWSVQTGGVVTYNSPLHF. The DNA of the CDR3 is TGTGCCTGGAGTGTACAGACAGGGGGGGTTGTGACCTATAATTCACCCCTCCACTTT.

This clone has more than one count but fewer than ten. The rearrangement joins TRBV7-9 to TRBJ1-2; tentative D call: TRBD1 (5 bases). In germline, CDR1 is SEHNR, CDR2 FQNEAQ (reference sequence). This CDR3 comprises 14 residues. The V end lost 5 bases, the J end lost 2 bases, and 12 bases lay between the germline ends. The DNA of the CDR3 is TGTGCCAGCAGCGTAGGGACTGTCAACTATGGCTACACCTTC. Translating it yields CASSVGTVNYGYTF. Supplemented by reference TRBV7-9 and TRBJ1-2, the full variable domain reads DTGVSQNPRHKITKRGQNVTFRCDPISEHNRLYWYRQTLGQGPEFLTYFQNEAQLEKSRLLSDRFSAERPKGSFSTLEIQRTEQGDSAMYLCASSVGTVNYGYTFGSGTRLTVV.

This chain connects TRBV27 to TRBJ2-5; 7 nucleotides match TRBD1. V trimming: 3 bases; J trimming: 4 bases; junction bases outside the gene matches: 8. The CDR3 runs 15 residues. Germline CDR1 and CDR2: MNHEY and SMNVEV (reference sequence). In DNA, the CDR3 is TGTGCCAGCAGTTTGTGGACAGGTGTCGGAGAGACCCAGTACTTC. This sequence encodes CASSLWTGVGETQYF.

This chain links TRBV30 with TRBJ1-3, with D maybe TRBD1 (6 bases). V lost 4 bases and J 0 bases, leaving 16 bases between the germline ends. The germline V gene has CDR1 GTSNPN and CDR2 SVGIG (reference sequence). The CDR3 is made up of 16 amino acids. The CDR3 here is CAWNRDTTYSGNTIYF. DNA for the CDR3: TGTGCCTGGAACCGGGACACCACTTACTCTGGAAACACCATATATTTT. Filled out from reference TRBV30 and TRBJ1-3, the complete variable domain reads SQTIHQWPATLVQPVGSPLSLECTVEGTSNPNLYWYRQAAGRGLQLLFYSVGIGQISSEVPQNLSASRPQDRQFILSSKKLLLSDSGFYLCAWNRDTTYSGNTIYFGEGSWLTVV.